This TCR beta chain was recorded in a study of shared clonotypes between healthy human individuals (TCRdb year 2020). Regarding the study in general: A couple of women and a few men aged 18 to 49 years were included in the cohort. To estimate repertoire size and how much clonotype sharing occurs between individuals, the study deeply sequenced the blood TCR repertoires of five healthy adults. Per donor, leukapheresis produced somewhere between about 0.85 and 10 billion PBMCs. For each donor, CD4 naive and CD4 memory were each given three plates, CD8 naive was given two plates, and CD8 memory was given one plate. Libraries were prepared and TCR repertoires were sequenced by different laboratories using diverse techniques, in order to increase sequencing depth and limit assay-specific biases.

The full study reports these points: Even with the large sequencing depth, rarefaction of the sorted-subset datasets indicated that sequencing was incomplete. Across four donors, approximately 5% of naive CD4, around 3.3% of naive CD8, under 2.5% of memory CD4, and around 0.4% of memory CD8 clonotypes were shared. Because the study included a small number of donors, the genetic and exposure-history diversity represented was limited. Compared with non-shared clonotypes, clonotypes shared by all four sorted-subset donors had higher generation probabilities. Sampling was restricted to blood, and TCR repertoires in tissues likely differ from the TCR repertoires found in blood. Based on pairwise subsampling, the degree of clonotype sharing among donors was expected to be affected by sequencing depth. Larger estimated clonotype richness was generally found for naive subsets than for memory subsets.

Notes on this clone: This clone's antigen is unknown. The sample holds no much larger clone one base away, and base qualities are not on file.

Using the deep immunoSEQ assay, TCR CDR3 regions were amplified from genomic DNA by multiplex PCR. Extracted genomic DNA from each cell subset was spread evenly across all wells of several immunoSEQ 96-well plates, with each plate serving as a replicate. Each replicate PCR for sorted subsets received around 200 ng genomic DNA, equal to some 32,000 T cell genomes. Purified libraries were measured with a Qubit 3.0 fluorometer, size-checked on a Bioanalyzer 2100, and measured again with the KAPA Library Quantification kit. Every immunoSEQ 96-well plate was sequenced on a separate single-read 150-cycle Illumina NextSeq 550 flow cell. In the original analysis: The immunoSEQ output contained only junctional sequences without quality scores, so filtering could not match that applied to full-length reads. To assign V/J genes and CDR3, sequences were annotated against IMGT germline references using PyIR, a Python wrapper for IgBLAST v1.9. Any read was removed if the V/J assignment was weak (E-value above 1e-6), the CDR3 was missing, or the read contained stop codons, out-of-frame junctions, or ambiguous translated residues. V3J clonotypes were defined as sequences sharing the same inferred V gene, J gene, and CDR3 amino acid sequence. Percentage overlap between repertoires was computed as shared unique clonotypes divided by the size of the smaller repertoire. RTK rarefaction, the Chao1 estimator, and Recon v2.1 estimates of unobserved clonotypes were used to assess repertoire richness. OLGA was used to compute generation probabilities for all TCRbeta clonotypes that the gDNA method yielded from several donors. TCRdb mirrors the immuneACCESS table, restricted to in-frame sequences. Some clones are absent from its copies; in checked studies, under half trace to an unresolved V gene, and the reason for the others is unknown. V and J calls and clone size are copied from that table; D and trimming were computed from the DNA. The sample table contains a few million clones; only one count was recorded for more than 80% of them. The ten most abundant clones make up over 0.12% of the sample.

Spanning cysteine to phenylalanine, the CDR3 consists of 13 amino acids. The read is trimmed to its CDR3 DNA, 39 bases read in frame from base 1. The germline V gene encodes CDR1 SQVTM and CDR2 ANQGSEA. V loses 0 bases of germline sequence and J loses 9 bases, and the interval between the two ends is 12 bases. The donors were healthy, HIV-negative adults who had no recently reported acute infections or vaccinations. Only Caucasian adults living in Nashville, Tennessee, USA were represented among the donors. CD4+ T cells were enriched by magnetic negative selection, after which naive cells were positively selected on CD45RA and the negative fraction was taken as the memory subset. Blood was collected by leukapheresis, and PBMCs were isolated by Ficoll-Histopaque density gradient centrifugation and then cryopreserved in liquid nitrogen vapor phase. Analytical flow cytometry was used to check the purity and quantity of every magnetically sorted T cell population. Genomic DNA was isolated from each sorted fraction and quantified by UV absorbance on a Nanodrop 2000c.

This receptor was identified in a man younger than 30 in good health. This chain is built from TRBV29-1 and TRBJ2-1; matching of 5 bases hints at TRBD2 as the D gene. Sequencing was carried out using naive CD4+ T cells sorted from blood. According to the study, the label for this sample's cell subset or site signals: CD45RA+ positively selected. The nucleotide sequence reads TGCAGCGTTGAAGACGCAGGACTTAGTGAGCAGTTCTTC. It translates to CSVEDAGLSEQFF.